The 32 T cell receptor beta chains given below trace back to one sample, sequenced in a study of PD-1 blockade in classical Hodgkin lymphoma. Clones were read by immunoSEQ multiplex PCR, and TCRdb kept only the in-frame ones, dropping some. The sample carries about 93,000 clones, around 90% recorded once. Exposure to brentuximab vedotin varied, and each patient had relapsed following autologous stem cell transplantation. The sample was peripheral blood mononuclear cells (PBMCs), taken before the second cycle of nivolumab. The receptor set was obtained from a human donor with classical Hodgkin lymphoma.

This sequence joins TRBV6-1 and TRBJ2-1; D is ambiguous. Germline V gene sequence: CDR1 MNHNS, CDR2 SASEGT. The CDR3 has 10 residues. V gave up 5 bases and J gave up 6 bases, with 2 bases separating them. The CDR3 nucleotides are TGTGCCAGCAGTCTCAATGAGCAGTTCTTC. Residues: CASSLNEQFF.

This chain uses TRBV9 with TRBJ2-2; D remains ambiguous. Per the germline V gene, CDR1 is SGDLS and CDR2 is YYNGEE. Trimming took off 3 bases at V and 0 bases at J, with 12 bases between the two ends. The CDR3 covers 16 residues. This chain's CDR3 is CASSARADPNTGELFF. DNA for the CDR3: TGTGCCAGCAGCGCTCGTGCGGACCCGAACACCGGGGAGCTGTTTTTT.

The chain has TRBV7-3 and TRBJ2-3; D is unresolved. The CDR3 runs to 14 residues. Trimming pared 1 base from V and 4 bases from J, leaving 9 bases between. Germline CDR1 is SGHTA and CDR2 is FQGTGA. The CDR3 loop reads CASSLRGSPDTQYF. The CDR3 nucleotides are TGTGCCAGCAGCTTAAGGGGTTCCCCAGATACGCAGTATTTT.

The J gene is TRBJ2-1, the V gene TRBV14; D tentatively reads TRBD1 or TRBD2 (5 bases each). The CDR3 contains 17 residues. V lost 4 bases, J lost 1 base, and 17 bases lay in between. The germline V gene encodes CDR1 SGHDN and CDR2 FVKESK. CDR3 loop: CASSRQRGTRSYNEQFF. The DNA of the CDR3 is TGTGCCAGCAGCCGCCAAAGAGGGACCCGGTCCTACAATGAGCAGTTCTTC.

CDR3: CASSVTNQNRDSLNYEQYF. DNA for the CDR3: TGTGCCAGCAGCGTGACCAACCAAAATCGGGACAGCCTAAACTACGAGCAGTACTTC. J is TRBJ2-7 and V is TRBV7-9; 7 bases agree with TRBD1. CDR1 is SEHNR, CDR2 FQNEAQ, per germline (reference sequence). The CDR3 runs to 19 residues. After removal of 5 bases from V and 3 bases from J, the junction contained 22 bases not matched to a gene.

The CDR3: CASSIFSGEETQYF. CDR3 DNA: TGTGCCAGTAGTATCTTCTCAGGGGAAGAGACCCAGTACTTC. This rearrangement joins TRBV19 to TRBJ2-5; a possible D gene is TRBD1 (6 bases). Germline CDR1 LNHDA, CDR2 SQIVND (reference sequence). This CDR3 has 14 amino acids. Trimming left V 3 bases short and J 3 bases short, with 11 bases between.

The CDR3, as DNA: TGTGCCAGCAGCATGGGACAAGGGGAGCTGTTTTTT. This translates into CASSMGQGELFF. The chain employs TRBV7-9 and TRBJ2-2, with a tentative D call TRBD1 (6 bases). V was pared by 5 bases and J by 8 bases, with 9 bases between. Germline V gene lookup returns CDR1 SEHNR and CDR2 FQNEAQ (reference sequence). The CDR3 runs 12 residues. Full variable domain (missing parts from reference TRBV7-9 and TRBJ2-2): DTGVSQNPRHKITKRGQNVTFRCDPISEHNRLYWYRQTLGQGPEFLTYFQNEAQLEKSRLLSDRFSAERPKGSFSTLEIQRTEQGDSAMYLCASSMGQGELFFGEGSRLTVL.

The J gene is TRBJ2-2, the V gene TRBV12-5; D might be TRBD2 (6 bases). V gave up 5 bases and J gave up 0 bases, with 13 bases separating them. The CDR3 sequence is 16 residues long. Germline V gives CDR1 LGHNT, CDR2 FRNRAP. The CDR3 region has the DNA TGTGCTAGTGGTATAGGAGGGGCGGCGAACACCGGGGAGCTGTTTTTT. It encodes CASGIGGAANTGELFF. The entire variable domain, with the rest obtained from reference TRBV12-5 and TRBJ2-2, is as follows: DARVTQTPRHKVTEMGQEVTMRCQPILGHNTVFWYRQTMMQGLELLAYFRNRAPLDDSGMPKDRFSAEMPDATLATLKIQPSEPRDSAVYFCASGIGGAANTGELFFGEGSRLTVL.

This chain joins TRBV6-6 and TRBJ2-7, with D perhaps matching TRBD1 (6 bases). V shed 2 bases and J shed 1 base, with 12 bases lying between them. The CDR3 is 15 residues long. CDR1 is MNHNY and CDR2 is SVGAGI in the germline V gene (reference sequence). The CDR3 sequence: CASSYPGESSYEQYF. The CDR3 DNA reads TGTGCCAGCAGTTACCCAGGGGAGTCATCCTACGAGCAGTACTTC.

V usage is TRBV28 and J usage is TRBJ1-1; D ambiguous. This CDR3 has 12 amino acids. The V end was cut by 4 bases, the J end by 1 base, with 4 bases between. Germline V gene sequence: CDR1 MDHEN, CDR2 SYDVKM. The CDR3 spells CASSSANTEAFF. The CDR3 nucleotides are TGTGCCAGCAGTTCAGCGAACACTGAAGCTTTCTTT.

The chain is built from TRBV19 and TRBJ1-1, with D perhaps matching TRBD1 (6 bases). The CDR3 covers 16 residues. V lost 3 bases and J 2 bases, leaving 16 bases between the germline ends. CDR1 is LNHDA and CDR2 is SQIVND in the germline V gene (reference sequence). CDR3 protein: CASSMGAEDRNTEAFF. The CDR3 DNA is TGTGCCAGTAGTATGGGAGCGGAGGACAGAAACACTGAAGCTTTCTTT.

V and J are TRBV2 and TRBJ2-7, with a possible D match to TRBD2 (6 bases). The CDR3 contains 17 residues. Looked up from germline, CDR1 is SNHLY and CDR2 is FYNNEI. V was trimmed by 1 base and J by 3 bases, leaving 19 bases between them. Here the CDR3 reads CASSEDMRDGGVYEQYF. The CDR3 DNA sequence: TGTGCCAGCAGTGAAGACATGCGAGACGGGGGAGTCTACGAGCAGTACTTC.

The CDR3 coding sequence is TGTGCCAGCAGTTTACGGCCACCAGTAGGTGCCGGAGGTTTTATCTACGAGCAGTACTTC. Translated, it gives CASSLRPPVGAGGFIYEQYF. The chain carries TRBV27 and TRBJ2-7, with D perhaps TRBD2 (5 bases). Deletions cut 2 bases from V and 3 bases from J, with 29 bases between. The CDR3 is 20 amino acids. Germline V gene lookup returns CDR1 MNHEY and CDR2 SMNVEV (reference sequence).

The genes are TRBV19 and TRBJ1-2; no definite D call. This CDR3 is built from 12 residues. Germline values: CDR1 LNHDA, CDR2 SQIVND (reference sequence). V shed 5 bases and J shed 7 bases, with 11 bases lying between them. The CDR3 loop is CASSLTRSGYTF. In DNA, the CDR3 is TGTGCCAGTAGTCTCACAAGGAGTGGCTACACCTTC.

This sequence joins TRBV7-3 and TRBJ2-2; D is ambiguous. Trimming left V 5 bases short and J 1 base short, with 14 bases between. CDR1 and CDR2 from the germline V gene are SGHTA and FQGTGA. This CDR3 is built from 16 residues. CDR3 bases: TGTGCCAGCAGCCGAGTATCGGCGGTGAACACCGGGGAGCTGTTTTTT. Amino acid sequence: CASSRVSAVNTGELFF.

This chain links TRBV28 with TRBJ2-1; 8 bases are shared with TRBD2. V trimming: 2 bases; J trimming: 8 bases; junction bases outside the gene matches: 8. Germline CDR1 reads MDHEN; CDR2 reads SYDVKM. The CDR3 spans 15 residues. CDR3 loop: CASSLRGAGEDEQFF. CDR3 sequence (DNA): TGTGCCAGCAGTTTACGAGGAGCGGGAGAGGATGAGCAGTTCTTC.

The V gene is TRBV19, the J gene TRBJ2-7; 13 nucleotides match TRBD2. Germline V gene data show CDR1 as LNHDA and CDR2 as SQIVND (reference sequence). After removal of 8 bases from V and 8 bases from J, the junction contained 6 bases not matched to a gene. CDR3 length: 13 amino acids. CDR3 in amino acids: CASSGTSGTQQYF. CDR3 DNA sequence: TGTGCCAGTTCCGGGACTAGCGGGACGCAGCAGTACTTC.

The chain joins TRBV6-1 to TRBJ1-2; D possibly corresponds to TRBD1 (5 bases). This CDR3 spans 15 amino acids. V gave up 6 bases and J gave up 4 bases, with 18 bases separating them. CDR1 is MNHNS, CDR2 SASEGT, per germline. In nucleotides, the CDR3 is TGTGCCAGCAGCGCCGGGCACCAGGGCTTCTATGGCTACACCTTC. Amino acids: CASSAGHQGFYGYTF.

The rearrangement links TRBV18 to TRBJ2-2, with 7 positions matching TRBD1. The ends lost 3 bases at V and 1 base at J; junction bases unmatched: 5. The V gene's germline CDR1 is KGHSH and CDR2 LQKENI. This CDR3 is 16 amino acids long. The CDR3 here is CASSPSDRVNTGELFF. The CDR3 DNA reads as TGTGCCAGCTCACCGAGCGACAGGGTGAACACCGGGGAGCTGTTTTTT.

The J gene is TRBJ2-5, the V gene TRBV7-2; 7 nucleotides line up with TRBD1. The germline V gene has CDR1 SGHTA and CDR2 FQGNSA. CDR3 length equals 16 residues. The V gene end was trimmed by 5 bases and the J gene end by 2 bases; junction bases not matched to a gene: 11. In nucleotides, the CDR3 is TGTGCCAGCAGCACCGAGGGACAGTTAGTTCAAGAGACCCAGTACTTC. Encoded protein: CASSTEGQLVQETQYF.

The chain combines TRBV7-3 with TRBJ2-7; TRBD2 might be the D (6 bases). Deletions cut 6 bases from V and 0 bases from J, with 18 bases between. The CDR3 spans 16 residues. Germline lookup yields CDR1 SGHTA and CDR2 FQGTGA. As DNA, the CDR3 is TGTGCCAGCAGAGCCGAGCGGGCGCGGAGCTCCTACGAGCAGTACTTC. It is translated as CASRAERARSSYEQYF. The whole variable domain, remainder taken from reference TRBV7-3 and TRBJ2-7, is GAGVSQTPSNKVTEKGKYVELRCDPISGHTALYWYRQSLGQGPEFLIYFQGTGAADDSGLPNDRFFAVRPEGSVSTLKIQRTERGDSAVYLCASRAERARSSYEQYFGPGTRLTVT.

This chain uses TRBV4-1 with TRBJ2-1; 9 bases align to TRBD2. There are 16 residues in the CDR3. V lost 1 base and J lost 2; bases outside the gene matches: 3. CDR1 MGHRA and CDR2 YSYEKL come from the germline V gene. The CDR3 DNA sequence: TGCGCCAGCAGCCAAGGGACTAGCGTTCCCTACAATGAGCAGTTCTTC. Translated, it gives CASSQGTSVPYNEQFF.

This rearrangement joins TRBV29-1 to TRBJ2-7, with 10 nucleotides matching TRBD2. There are 12 residues in the CDR3. Trimming cost V 3 bases and J 5 bases; bases outside gene matches: 1. Per germline, CDR1 SQVTM and CDR2 ANQGSEA. In DNA form, the CDR3 reads TGCAGCGTTGAGGGACTAGCGAACGAGCAGTACTTC. This encodes CSVEGLANEQYF.

This chain uses TRBV6-6 with TRBJ2-6; 9 bases align to TRBD1. The CDR3 loop spans 15 amino acids. The V and J ends lost 6 bases and 4 bases, in that order; junction bases with no gene match: 4. Germline V gene sequence: CDR1 MNHNY, CDR2 SVGAGI (reference sequence). CDR3 residues: CASSNRGRGANVLTF. The DNA of the CDR3 is TGTGCCAGCAGCAACAGGGGGCGAGGGGCCAACGTCCTGACTTTC.

The genes are TRBV30 and TRBJ1-2; no firm D call. This CDR3 is built from 13 residues. Germline-derived CDR1 and CDR2 are GTSNPN and SVGIG (reference sequence). Between the trimmed V and J ends, which lost 1 base and 0 bases, there was a span of 6 bases. This chain's CDR3 is CAWSGTANYGYTF. The CDR3 DNA follows: TGTGCCTGGAGTGGAACAGCTAACTATGGCTACACCTTC.

The J gene is TRBJ2-3, the V gene TRBV11-2; 8 positions agree with TRBD1. Germline-derived CDR1 and CDR2 are SGHAT and FQNNGV. The CDR3 loop spans 16 amino acids. J lost 1 base, V lost 2 bases, and 5 bases had no gene match. This CDR3 is CASSLFRGRGTDTQYF. Here the CDR3 DNA reads TGTGCCAGCAGCTTATTCAGGGGGCGAGGCACAGATACGCAGTATTTT.

This chain uses TRBV29-1 with TRBJ2-7, with TRBD1 as a possible D gene (6 bases). Germline-derived CDR1 and CDR2 are SQVTM and ANQGSEA. CDR3 size: 17 residues. V dropped 0 bases and J dropped 2 bases, with 20 bases sitting between them. The CDR3 loop is CSVEDPFGQSQTYEQYF. The CDR3 nucleotides read TGCAGCGTTGAAGATCCCTTTGGACAGAGTCAAACCTACGAGCAGTACTTC.

DNA of the CDR3: TGTGCCAGCAGCTTCGGGGGTGGGGCGGGAAGCACAGATACGCAGTATTTT. It yields the protein CASSFGGGAGSTDTQYF. J is TRBJ2-3 and V is TRBV5-4; possible D gene TRBD2, 6 bases. The CDR3 covers 17 residues. V was cut by 2 bases and J by 0 bases, with 16 bases left in between. Germline CDR1 SGHNT, CDR2 YYREEE (reference sequence).

The CDR3 DNA reads as TGTGCCAGTAGGCGGGAGGGCCGGGAGACCCAGTACTTC. Its protein product is CASRREGRETQYF. This chain joins TRBV19 and TRBJ2-5; TRBD2 matches 9 bases. The CDR3 is 13 residues long. J lost 5 bases, V lost 6 bases, and 4 bases had no gene match. Germline V gene sequence: CDR1 LNHDA, CDR2 SQIVND (reference sequence).

This clone has just a few counts. The chain recombines TRBV25-1 with TRBJ2-1; TRBD2 matches 7 bases. The CDR3 is made up of 17 amino acids. The ends lost 3 bases at V and 4 bases at J; junction bases unmatched: 12. From germline, CDR1 is MGHDK and CDR2 SYGVNS. The DNA of the CDR3 is TGTGCCAGCAGTGATGGGGCAGGGCGGGAGAGGTACAATGAGCAGTTCTTC. Amino acids: CASSDGAGRERYNEQFF.

This sequence joins TRBV18 and TRBJ1-5, with D perhaps TRBD1 (5 bases). This CDR3 region has 16 residues. Per the germline V gene, CDR1 is KGHSH and CDR2 is LQKENI. Trimming cost V 6 bases and J 2 bases, with 17 bases left between them. CDR3 loop: CASSPGRVAGNQPQHF. The CDR3, as DNA: TGTGCCAGCTCCCCCGGCAGGGTCGCGGGCAATCAGCCCCAGCATTTT.

This sequence joins TRBV9 and TRBJ2-3; possibly TRBD2 for D (6 bases). From germline, CDR1 is SGDLS and CDR2 YYNGEE. The V end was cut by 3 bases, the J end by 2 bases, with 13 bases between. The CDR3 extends over 15 amino acids. CDR3 coding DNA: TGTGCCAGCAGCGCCTGGGACTCTTACACAGATACGCAGTATTTT. Its protein is CASSAWDSYTDTQYF.